The 3 T cell receptor beta chains below were found in one sample sequenced in a study of cytomegalovirus exposure and HLA in healthy donors. Using immunoSEQ multiplex PCR, the repertoire was profiled, and TCRdb retains in-frame clones only, with some absent. Of over 85,000 clones listed, less than 90% are singletons. Sequencing used PBMCs. The receptor source for this set is a woman aged 18-29 years in good health and CMV-seropositive.

The DNA of the CDR3 is TGTGCCAGCAGCCAGGCTAGCACAGGGTCCACCTACGAGCAGTACTTC. Translation gives CASSQASTGSTYEQYF. The genes are TRBV4-2 and TRBJ2-7; tentative D call: TRBD1 (6 bases). The CDR3 has 16 amino acids. CDR1 LGHNA and CDR2 YNFKEQ come from the germline V gene. V dropped 3 bases and J dropped 2 bases, with 17 bases sitting between them.

The chain links TRBV7-9 to TRBJ2-1, with D perhaps matching TRBD1 (6 bases). Germline V lookup: CDR1 SEHNR, CDR2 FQNEAQ (reference sequence). CDR3 length: 16 residues. Trimming took 5 bases from V and 4 from J, leaving 18 bases between them. This CDR3 reads CASSPRLGGTYNEQFF. In DNA, the CDR3 is TGTGCCAGCAGCCCCCGGTTAGGGGGAACTTACAATGAGCAGTTCTTC.

This clone turned up a few times. This sequence joins TRBV11-3 and TRBJ2-3; the D gene is possibly TRBD2 (6 bases). Trimming left V 4 bases short and J 5 bases short, with 10 bases between. CDR1 is SGHNT, CDR2 YENEEA, per germline. There are 13 residues in the CDR3. The CDR3 sequence: CASSSGVGDTQYF. The CDR3 DNA follows: TGTGCCAGCAGCTCGGGGGTGGGAGATACGCAGTATTTT.